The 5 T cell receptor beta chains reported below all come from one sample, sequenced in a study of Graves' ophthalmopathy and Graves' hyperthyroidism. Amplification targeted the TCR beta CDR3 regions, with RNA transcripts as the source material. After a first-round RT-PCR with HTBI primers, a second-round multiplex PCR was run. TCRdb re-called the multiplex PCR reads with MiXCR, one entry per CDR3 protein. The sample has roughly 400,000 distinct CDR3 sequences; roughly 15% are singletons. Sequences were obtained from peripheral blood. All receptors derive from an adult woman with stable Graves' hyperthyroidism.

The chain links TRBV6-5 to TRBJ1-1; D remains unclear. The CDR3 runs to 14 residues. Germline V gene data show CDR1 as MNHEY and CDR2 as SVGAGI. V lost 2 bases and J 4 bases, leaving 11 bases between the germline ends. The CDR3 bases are TGTGCCAGCAGTTACGGCCCGGTTAGCACTGAAGCTTTCTTT. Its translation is CASSYGPVSTEAFF.

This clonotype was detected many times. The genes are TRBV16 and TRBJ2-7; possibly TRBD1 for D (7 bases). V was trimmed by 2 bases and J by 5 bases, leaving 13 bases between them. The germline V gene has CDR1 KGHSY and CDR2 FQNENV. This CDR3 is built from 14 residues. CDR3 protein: CASSQDREVHEQYF. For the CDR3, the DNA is TGTGCCAGCAGCCAAGACAGGGAGGTCCACGAGCAGTACTTC.

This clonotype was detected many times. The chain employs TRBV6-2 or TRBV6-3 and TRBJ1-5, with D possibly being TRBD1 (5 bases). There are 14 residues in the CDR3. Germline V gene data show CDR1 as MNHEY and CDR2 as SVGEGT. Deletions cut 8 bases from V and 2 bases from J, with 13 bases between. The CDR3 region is CASFSRVGNQPQHF. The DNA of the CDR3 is TGTGCCAGCTTTTCCAGGGTTGGCAATCAGCCCCAGCATTTT.

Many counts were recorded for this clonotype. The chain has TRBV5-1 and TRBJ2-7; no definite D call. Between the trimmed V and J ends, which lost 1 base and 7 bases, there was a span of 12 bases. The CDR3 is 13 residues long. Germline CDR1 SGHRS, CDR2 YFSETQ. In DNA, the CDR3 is TGCGCCAGCAGCTTGACAGCCCTTGAGGAGCAGTACTTC. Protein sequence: CASSLTALEEQYF.

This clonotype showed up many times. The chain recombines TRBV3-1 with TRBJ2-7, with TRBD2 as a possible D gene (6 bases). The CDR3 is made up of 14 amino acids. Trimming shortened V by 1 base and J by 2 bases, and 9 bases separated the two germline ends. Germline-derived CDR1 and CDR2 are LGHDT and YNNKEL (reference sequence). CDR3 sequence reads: CASSQAAGAYEQYF. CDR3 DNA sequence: TGTGCCAGCAGCCAAGCAGCGGGCGCCTACGAGCAGTACTTC.